The T cell receptor beta chain under discussion was sequenced for a study of cytomegalovirus exposure and HLA in healthy donors. A multiplex PCR was run with 60 Vbeta primers and 13 Jbeta primers. This table comes from immunoSEQ multiplex PCR, and its TCRdb copy is limited to in-frame clones, with some not included. The table shows 100,000 to 150,000 clones, with about 78% occurring only once. Germline V CDR1 and CDR2: SGHNT, YYREEE (reference sequence). The CDR3 is 18 residues long. The V and J ends lost 1 base and 4 bases, in that order; junction bases with no gene match: 9. The source material was PBMCs. The clonotype comes from a human donor in good health. V and J are TRBV5-4 and TRBJ2-1; TRBD2 agrees at 12 bases. The CDR3 DNA sequence: TGTGCCAGCAGCTTGAGTTTGCTAGCGGGAGGGGTGTACAATGAGCAGTTCTTC. This sequence encodes CASSLSLLAGGVYNEQFF.